A selection of T cell receptor beta chains follows, all from one sample in a study. Each CDR3 protein is one row after TCRdb ran MiXCR on the RT-PCR reads. The sample carries hundreds of thousands of distinct CDR3 sequences, around 14% recorded once. The sample taken for sequencing was memory CD4+ T cells from blood. These receptors all come from a female donor in good health, serving as a healthy control. CDR3s include the opening cysteine and the closing phenylalanine or tryptophan.

J gene,V gene,CDR3 protein
TRBJ2-3,TRBV7-2,CASSLEGYTDTQYF
TRBJ2-7,TRBV20-1,CSAYTQGDYEQYF
TRBJ2-2,TRBV6-2/TRBV6-3,CASSSGTSGTGELFF
TRBJ2-3,TRBV12-3/TRBV12-4,CASSFVGGGTQADTQYF
TRBJ2-3,TRBV20-1,CSARVVGRASSDTQYF
TRBJ2-1,TRBV24-1,CATSDPTGTSSYNEQFF
TRBJ2-1,TRBV5-1,CASSPFAGGPDEQFF
TRBJ2-3,TRBV28,CASTLWGSTDTQYF
TRBJ1-6,TRBV20-1,CSARDLGGRGSPLHF
TRBJ2-1,TRBV6-6,CASSKGGASYNEQFF
TRBJ2-5,TRBV28,CASSQPGPQQETQYF
TRBJ2-3,TRBV27,CASSLGTVSTDTQYF
TRBJ1-2,TRBV20-1,CSASGGDMYGYTF
TRBJ1-4,TRBV12-3/TRBV12-4,CASSLAVEKLFF
TRBJ2-3,TRBV5-5,CASSSGLSSDTQYF
TRBJ2-1,TRBV20-1,CSARDSIQGKFRFEQFF
TRBJ1-1,TRBV25-1,CASRGRRNTEAFF
TRBJ2-7,TRBV20-1,CSALPGTSGLSYEQYF
TRBJ2-7,TRBV20-1,CSASETIYEQYF
TRBJ2-3,TRBV10-3,CAISAGGGTDTQYF
TRBJ1-2,TRBV12-3/TRBV12-4,CASSPDSPGYTF
TRBJ2-1,TRBV3-1,CASSQEGRFYNEQFF
TRBJ1-2,TRBV12-3/TRBV12-4,CASSSIGGYTF
TRBJ2-6,TRBV6-5,CASNVPGANVLTF
TRBJ2-1,TRBV20-1,CSALGLAGEKYNEQFF
TRBJ2-5,TRBV7-3,CASSLGPPSSGGYQETQYF
TRBJ2-7,TRBV27,CASSILYEQYF
TRBJ2-1,TRBV28,CASSSPAGGGDEQFF
TRBJ2-3,TRBV20-1,CSARLNTTDTQYF
TRBJ2-3,TRBV20-1,CSARRPGTPSTDTQYF
TRBJ2-7,TRBV7-2,CASSPRGSGRAYEQYF
TRBJ2-2,TRBV5-1,CASSFVQGANTGELFF
TRBJ2-1,TRBV15,CATTQQDYFYNEQFF
TRBJ2-1,TRBV20-1,CSARVRRGGSYNEQFF
TRBJ2-5,TRBV15,CATSKTGGGETQYF
TRBJ2-3,TRBV6-5,CASNSSRDLSTDTQYF
TRBJ2-1,TRBV12-5,CASARGSSYNEQFF
TRBJ2-3,TRBV5-1,CASSSGLAGGPDTQYF
TRBJ1-1,TRBV6-1,CASSDVPWDEAFF
TRBJ2-6,TRBV5-1,CASSLASGGSGANVLTF
TRBJ2-1,TRBV27,CASSSGLYSTYNEQFF
TRBJ2-7,TRBV11-2,CASSLGEGATYEQYF
TRBJ1-2,TRBV7-3,CASSLGQSYGYTF
TRBJ2-2,TRBV10-3,CAIRGQGANTGELFF
TRBJ2-1,TRBV20-1,CSASSAGAHNEQFF
TRBJ2-7,TRBV20-1,CSARKDSSIDEQYF
TRBJ2-1,TRBV25-1,CASSEGSWGWEQFF
TRBJ2-2,TRBV29-1,CSVEGIGNTGELFF
TRBJ2-1,TRBV29-1,CSFNGYNEQFF
TRBJ2-1,TRBV5-1,CASSPLAGGRSSYNEQFF